One sample yielded the 29 T cell receptor beta chains listed below, sequenced in a study of Graves' ophthalmopathy and Graves' hyperthyroidism. RNA transcripts were the source from which TCR beta CDR3 regions were amplified. RT-PCR was first run with HTBI primers, then multiplex PCR in a second round. TCRdb re-derived calls from the multiplex PCR reads in MiXCR, one entry per CDR3 protein. This table holds some 350,000 distinct CDR3 sequences, approximately 18% found once. Sequencing was performed on peripheral blood. These receptors all come from an adult woman with stable Graves' hyperthyroidism.

J is TRBJ1-1 and V is TRBV4-1, with D maybe TRBD1 (6 bases). This CDR3 is built from 15 residues. Germline V gives CDR1 MGHRA, CDR2 YSYEKL. The V and J ends lost 3 bases and 1 base respectively, with 12 bases between them. The CDR3 loop is CASSHQQGQNTEAFF. In DNA form, the CDR3 reads TGCGCCAGCAGCCATCAACAGGGACAGAACACTGAAGCTTTCTTT.

This clonotype has a count of ten or more. This chain links TRBV24-1 with TRBJ1-2; D is ambiguous. The CDR3 contains 14 residues. V lost 1 base and J 4 bases, leaving 9 bases between the germline ends. From germline, CDR1 is KGHDR and CDR2 SFDVKD. The CDR3 reads CATSDFGRAYGYTF. In nucleotides, the CDR3 is TGTGCCACCAGTGATTTCGGACGGGCCTATGGCTACACCTTC.

Concerning this clonotype: Because the CDR3's place on the DNA is in doubt, the DNA is left out and the CDR3 is given as listed by TCRdb. The chain employs TRBV12-3 or TRBV12-4 and TRBJ1-1. The CDR3 adds up to 22 amino acids, both ends counted. The CDR3: CASSLGGVRGYTFGWDDAEAFF.

This clonotype was seen many times. The chain uses TRBV6-2 or TRBV6-3 and TRBJ1-2; tentatively, D is TRBD1 (6 bases). CDR1 and CDR2 from the germline V gene are MNHEY and SVGEGT. CDR3 length: 19 residues. V was trimmed by 6 bases and J by 0 bases, leaving 26 bases between them. CDR3 DNA sequence: TGTGCCAGCAGCCCTAAAGCCTGGGACACCCCGACCCCTAACTATGGCTACACCTTC. Translation: CASSPKAWDTPTPNYGYTF.

This clonotype was counted many times. The J gene is TRBJ1-2, the V gene TRBV12-3 or TRBV12-4; TRBD1 agrees at 9 bases. V was pared by 4 bases and J by 7 bases, with 10 bases of the junction left unmatched. The CDR3 length is 15 residues. This CDR3 is CASSSLDRGSGGYTF. CDR3 DNA: TGTGCCAGCAGTTCTCTCGACAGGGGGAGTGGTGGCTACACCTTC.

This clonotype was seen at least ten times. This chain links TRBV3-1 with TRBJ1-1, with D tentatively TRBD1 (5 bases). The CDR3 totals 15 residues. The V and J ends lost 0 bases and 3 bases respectively, with 11 bases between them. Germline values: CDR1 LGHDT, CDR2 YNNKEL (reference sequence). CDR3 residues: CASSQDGAGHTEAFF. As DNA, the CDR3 is TGTGCCAGCAGCCAAGATGGGGCAGGGCACACTGAAGCTTTCTTT.

This clonotype was counted between two and nine times. The CDR3 here is CSARDIVEGPGETQYF. The CDR3 DNA reads as TGCAGTGCTAGAGATATCGTAGAGGGCCCGGGGGAGACCCAGTACTTC. The rearrangement joins TRBV20-1 to TRBJ2-5, with a tentative D call TRBD2 (5 bases). This CDR3 region has 16 residues. Trimming took 0 bases from V and 5 from J, leaving 19 bases between them. Germline V gives CDR1 DFQATT, CDR2 SNEGSKA (reference sequence).

There are many counts of this clonotype. J is TRBJ2-7 and V is TRBV29-1; a possible D gene is TRBD1 (5 bases). Trimming removed 6 bases at V and 6 bases at J, with 12 bases between. Germline values: CDR1 SQVTM, CDR2 ANQGSEA. This CDR3 has 11 residues. The CDR3 sequence: CSVAGISEQYF. In nucleotides, the CDR3 is TGCAGCGTCGCAGGGATTTCCGAGCAGTACTTC.

This clonotype was recorded many times. The gene calls are TRBV2 and TRBJ2-7; D is perhaps TRBD2 (7 bases). Between the trimmed V and J ends, which lost 5 bases and 3 bases, there was a span of 17 bases. The CDR3 loop spans 15 amino acids. The germline V gene encodes CDR1 SNHLY and CDR2 FYNNEI. The CDR3 region has the DNA TGTGCCAGCAGTCCCTATGCCGGGGGGCTCTACGAGCAGTACTTC. Translating gives CASSPYAGGLYEQYF.

The chain links TRBV6-2 or TRBV6-3 to TRBJ2-7; 8 positions match TRBD1. The germline V gene has CDR1 MNHEY and CDR2 SVGEGT. The CDR3 extends over 15 amino acids. V shed 6 bases, J shed 3 bases, and the junction held 10 bases outside the gene matches. DNA of the CDR3: TGTGCCAGCAGCTCCCAGGGGGCAGGCTTCTACGAGCAGTACTTC. This sequence encodes CASSSQGAGFYEQYF.

This clonotype has ten or more counts. This chain links TRBV2 with TRBJ2-7; TRBD1 or TRBD2 may be the D gene (7 bases each). The CDR3 sequence is 14 residues long. Germline V gives CDR1 SNHLY, CDR2 FYNNEI. V lost 6 bases and J lost 5, with 17 bases in between. DNA of the CDR3: TGTGCCAGCAGAGTGGGGCAGGGGGGGAACGAGCAGTACTTC. Translation: CASRVGQGGNEQYF.

This clonotype was counted ten times or more. This chain links TRBV29-1 with TRBJ2-5; D may be TRBD1 or TRBD2 (5 bases each). V lost 4 bases and J 5 bases, leaving 14 bases between the germline ends. Germline V lookup: CDR1 SQVTM, CDR2 ANQGSEA. This CDR3 region has 13 residues. The CDR3 DNA sequence: TGCAGCGTTGTAGGGATAGAGGGGGAGACCCAGTACTTC. This encodes CSVVGIEGETQYF.

This clonotype was seen many times. This chain connects TRBV7-2 to TRBJ1-2, with D unclear. The CDR3 has 18 residues. Trimming pared 0 bases from V and 2 bases from J, leaving 19 bases between. Germline V gene data show CDR1 as SGHTA and CDR2 as FQGNSA. In nucleotides, the CDR3 is TGTGCCAGCAGCTTAGCACCATTTGAGACCTTATTAAACTATGGCTACACCTTC. Protein product: CASSLAPFETLLNYGYTF.

At least ten counts were recorded for this clonotype. The chain carries TRBV7-2 and TRBJ2-7; D unresolved. This CDR3 is 14 amino acids long. Germline CDR1 reads SGHTA; CDR2 reads FQGNSA. Trimming shortened V by 5 bases and J by 3 bases, and 14 bases separated the two germline ends. The CDR3 DNA is TGTGCCAGCAGCCACGGACGCAGGAGCTACGAGCAGTACTTC. It encodes CASSHGRRSYEQYF.

The count of this clonotype is one. A much larger clone differs by one base, so this may be a read error. This sequence joins TRBV2 and TRBJ2-2; a weak D match, TRBD1 (6 bases). Trimming removed 5 bases at V and 0 bases at J, with 10 bases between. This CDR3 region has 15 residues. Germline V gene data show CDR1 as SNHLY and CDR2 as FYNNEI. CDR3 in amino acids: CASSSDSANTGELFF. As DNA, the CDR3 is TGTGCCAGCAGTTCGGACAGCGCGAACACCGGGGAGCTGTTTTTT.

This clonotype was detected a few times. The genes are TRBV11-1 and TRBJ2-7; 7 nucleotides align to TRBD2. With 3 bases clipped from V and 3 bases from J, the junction kept 20 bases outside the gene matches. The CDR3 has 19 amino acids. Germline CDR1 SGHAT, CDR2 FQDESV (reference sequence). The CDR3 DNA reads as TGTGCCAGCAGCTTGAGTCCAGGACTAGATTCCGGCCGCTTCTACGAGCAGTACTTC. It is translated as CASSLSPGLDSGRFYEQYF.

This clonotype was seen at least ten times. The chain combines TRBV20-1 with TRBJ1-6, with D maybe TRBD1 (5 bases). Germline CDR1 DFQATT, CDR2 SNEGSKA (reference sequence). With 3 bases removed from V and 9 bases from J, the gap between germline ends came to 18 bases. The CDR3 spans 15 residues. CDR3 nucleotides: TGCAGTGCTAGGGGCCACCGGGGGTTGGGTTCACCCCTCCACTTT. This gives the protein CSARGHRGLGSPLHF.

This clonotype appeared a few times. The V and J genes are TRBV14 and TRBJ1-3; D unresolved. Per the germline V gene, CDR1 is SGHDN and CDR2 is FVKESK. V shed 4 bases and J shed 0 bases, with 13 bases lying between them. The CDR3 has 16 residues. The CDR3 region is CASSPAFTFSGNTIYF. The CDR3 region has the DNA TGTGCCAGCAGCCCGGCTTTTACCTTCTCTGGAAACACCATATATTTT.

This clonotype came up many times. This chain uses TRBV7-2 with TRBJ1-5, with 9 bases that match TRBD1. The germline gives CDR1 SGHTA, CDR2 FQGNSA. J lost 3 bases, V lost 5 bases, and 5 bases had no gene match. The CDR3 runs to 15 residues. The CDR3 DNA reads as TGTGCCAGCAGCCCCCGGACAGGGGACAATCAGCCCCAGCATTTT. Residues: CASSPRTGDNQPQHF.

This clonotype was observed a handful of times. It may be a read error: a sequence one base away is much more abundant. V usage is TRBV12-3 or TRBV12-4 and J usage is TRBJ1-1; D may be TRBD1 (6 bases). Trimming took 3 bases from V and 1 from J, leaving 18 bases between them. This CDR3 is built from 17 residues. CDR3 residues: CASSLWGRGRGNTEAFF. DNA for the CDR3: TGTGCCAGCAGTTTGTGGGGCAGGGGTCGGGGGAACACTGAAGCTTTCTTT.

This clonotype was seen ten or more times. The chain is built from TRBV5-5 and TRBJ1-1; D call uncertain. The germline V gene has CDR1 SGHKS and CDR2 YYEKEE (reference sequence). The CDR3 runs to 14 residues. Trimming stripped 4 bases from V and 1 base from J, with 11 bases between. Written as DNA, the CDR3 is TGTGCCAGCAGCCCTGCACTGGAGAACACTGAAGCTTTCTTT. Translation: CASSPALENTEAFF. Complete variable domain (other parts from reference TRBV5-5 and TRBJ1-1): DAGVTQSPTHLIKTRGQQVTLRCSPISGHKSVSWYQQVLGQGPQFIFQYYEKEERGRGNFPDRFSARQFPNYSSELNVNALLLGDSALYLCASSPALENTEAFFGQGTRLTVV.

The table lists this clonotype with many counts. The rearrangement uses TRBV7-2 and TRBJ2-5, with D perhaps TRBD1 or TRBD2 (6 bases each). This CDR3 is built from 14 residues. The germline CDR1 and CDR2 sequences are SGHTA and FQGNSA. V lost 4 bases to trimming and J lost 4 bases, with 13 bases between them. CDR3 residues: CASSWRGVGETQYF. The CDR3 nucleotides read TGTGCCAGCAGCTGGAGGGGGGTGGGAGAGACCCAGTACTTC.

This chain joins TRBV30 and TRBJ2-7, with D perhaps matching TRBD1 (6 bases). This CDR3 contains 13 residues. In germline, CDR1 is GTSNPN, CDR2 SVGIG (reference sequence). V was pared by 5 bases and J by 4 bases, with 15 bases between. CDR3 DNA sequence: TGTGCCTGGTCCCAGGGGCTCACATACGAGCAGTACTTC. This translates into CAWSQGLTYEQYF.

Ten or more counts support this clonotype. The rearrangement links TRBV12-3 or TRBV12-4 to TRBJ2-7, with D possibly being TRBD2 (6 bases). The CDR3 totals 14 residues. Trimming removed 1 base from V and 4 bases from J, with 11 bases in between. The CDR3 loop is CASSLVGGHYEQYF. CDR3 nucleotides: TGTGCCAGCAGTTTAGTGGGAGGACATTACGAGCAGTACTTC.

This clonotype was counted many times. The V and J genes are TRBV13 and TRBJ2-7; maybe TRBD2 (5 bases). V gave up 0 bases and J gave up 4 bases, with 13 bases separating them. Germline CDR1 and CDR2: PRHDT and FYEKMQ (reference sequence). The CDR3 has 15 residues. DNA for the CDR3: TGTGCCAGCAGCTTAGGTGTTCGGGGTAATTACGAGCAGTACTTC. Amino acids: CASSLGVRGNYEQYF.

In its sample, this clonotype was seen many times. This chain links TRBV4-2 with TRBJ1-2, with no clear D. The CDR3 spans 14 residues. Germline-derived CDR1 and CDR2 are LGHNA and YNFKEQ. Trimming stripped 0 bases from V and 2 bases from J, with 7 bases between. CDR3 residues: CASSQENRNYGYTF. The DNA of the CDR3 is TGTGCCAGCAGCCAAGAGAACAGAAACTATGGCTACACCTTC.

This clonotype showed up many times. The chain recombines TRBV20-1 with TRBJ1-2; D not resolved. The CDR3 is 13 residues long. The germline V gene encodes CDR1 DFQATT and CDR2 SNEGSKA (reference sequence). V lost 4 bases, J lost 0 bases, and 9 bases lay in between. Here the CDR3 reads CSAKVGSNYGYTF. For the CDR3, the DNA is TGCAGTGCTAAAGTGGGATCTAACTATGGCTACACCTTC.

This clonotype showed up many times. This rearrangement joins TRBV27 to TRBJ2-7; TRBD2 matches 8 bases. With 2 bases clipped from V and 4 bases from J, the junction kept 7 bases outside the gene matches. CDR1 and CDR2 from the germline V gene are MNHEY and SMNVEV (reference sequence). The CDR3 consists of 15 residues. The CDR3 loop is CASSLRAGAPYEQYF. As DNA, the CDR3 is TGTGCCAGCAGTTTACGAGCGGGAGCCCCATACGAGCAGTACTTC.

The rearrangement uses TRBV20-1 and TRBJ1-5; D call uncertain. The CDR3 has 12 amino acids. V lost 6 bases and J lost 3, with 9 bases in between. Germline V gene sequence: CDR1 DFQATT, CDR2 SNEGSKA (reference sequence). CDR3 coding DNA: TGCAGTGCAGCAGTGACCAATCAGCCCCAGCATTTT. It translates to CSAAVTNQPQHF.